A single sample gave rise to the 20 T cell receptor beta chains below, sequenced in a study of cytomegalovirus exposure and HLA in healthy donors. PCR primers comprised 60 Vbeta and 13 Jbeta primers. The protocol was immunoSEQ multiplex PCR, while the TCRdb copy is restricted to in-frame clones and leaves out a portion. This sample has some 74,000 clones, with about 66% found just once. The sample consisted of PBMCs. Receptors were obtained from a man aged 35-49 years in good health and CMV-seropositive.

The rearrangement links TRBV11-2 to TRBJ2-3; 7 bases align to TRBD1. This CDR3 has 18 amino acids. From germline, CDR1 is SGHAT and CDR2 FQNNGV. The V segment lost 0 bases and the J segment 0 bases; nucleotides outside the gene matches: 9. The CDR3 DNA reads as TGTGCCAGCAGCTTAGATCCCAGGGACAGCCAAAGCACAGATACGCAGTATTTT. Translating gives CASSLDPRDSQSTDTQYF.

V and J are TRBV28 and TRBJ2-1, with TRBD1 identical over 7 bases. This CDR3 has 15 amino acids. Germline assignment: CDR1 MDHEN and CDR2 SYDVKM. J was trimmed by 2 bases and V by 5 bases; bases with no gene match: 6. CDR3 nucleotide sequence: TGTGCCAGCAGTCCTTCCGGGACAGCCTACAATGAGCAGTTCTTC. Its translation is CASSPSGTAYNEQFF.

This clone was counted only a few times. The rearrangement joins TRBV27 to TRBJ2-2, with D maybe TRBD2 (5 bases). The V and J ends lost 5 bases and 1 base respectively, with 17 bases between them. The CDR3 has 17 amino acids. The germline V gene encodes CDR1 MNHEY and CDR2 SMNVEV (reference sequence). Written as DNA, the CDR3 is TGTGCCAGCAGTCACATAATAGGGAGCGGGAACACCGGGGAGCTGTTTTTT. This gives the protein CASSHIIGSGNTGELFF.

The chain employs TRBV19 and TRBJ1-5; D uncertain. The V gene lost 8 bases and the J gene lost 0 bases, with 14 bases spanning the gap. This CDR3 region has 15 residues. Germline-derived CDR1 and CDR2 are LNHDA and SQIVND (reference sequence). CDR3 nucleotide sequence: TGTGCCAGTGCTGACGGAGGAAATAGCAATCAGCCCCAGCATTTT. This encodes CASADGGNSNQPQHF.

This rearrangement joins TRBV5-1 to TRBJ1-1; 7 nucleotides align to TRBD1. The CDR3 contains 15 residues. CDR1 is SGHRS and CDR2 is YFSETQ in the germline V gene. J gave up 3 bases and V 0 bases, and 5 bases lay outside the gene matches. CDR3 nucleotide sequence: TGCGCCAGCAGCTTGGAAACAGGGGCGTACACTGAAGCTTTCTTT. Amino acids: CASSLETGAYTEAFF.

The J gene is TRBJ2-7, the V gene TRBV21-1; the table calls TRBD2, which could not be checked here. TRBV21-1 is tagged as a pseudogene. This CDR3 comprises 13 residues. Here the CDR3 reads CASSLRGAGEQYF. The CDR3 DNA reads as TGTGCCAGCAGCTTACGGGGGGCTGGCGAGCAGTACTTC.

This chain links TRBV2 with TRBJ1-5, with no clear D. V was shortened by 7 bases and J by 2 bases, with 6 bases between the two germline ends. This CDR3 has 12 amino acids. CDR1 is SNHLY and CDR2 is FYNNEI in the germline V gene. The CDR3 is CASTAGNQPQHF. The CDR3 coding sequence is TGTGCCAGCACAGCGGGCAATCAGCCCCAGCATTTT.

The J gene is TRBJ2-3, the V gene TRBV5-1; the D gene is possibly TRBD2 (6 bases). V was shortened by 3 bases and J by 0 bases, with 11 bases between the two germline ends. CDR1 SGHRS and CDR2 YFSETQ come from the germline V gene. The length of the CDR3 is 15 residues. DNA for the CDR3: TGCGCCAGCAGCTCGACTAGTCGGAGCACAGATACGCAGTATTTT. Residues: CASSSTSRSTDTQYF.

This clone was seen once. Written as DNA, the CDR3 is TGCGCCAGCAGAAGGGCGGCAGGGGGCGTGAACACTGAAGCTTTCTTT. This encodes CASRRAAGGVNTEAFF. The rearrangement links TRBV5-1 to TRBJ1-1; 8 bases map to TRBD1. This CDR3 is 16 amino acids long. Germline CDR1 reads SGHRS; CDR2 reads YFSETQ. V lost 5 bases, J lost 0 bases, and 9 bases stayed unmatched. Drawing the rest from reference TRBV5-1 and TRBJ1-1, the complete variable domain is KAGVTQTPRYLIKTRGQQVTLSCSPISGHRSVSWYQQTPGQGLQFLFEYFSETQRNKGNFPGRFSGRQFSNSRSEMNVSTLELGDSALYLCASRRAAGGVNTEAFFGQGTRLTVV.

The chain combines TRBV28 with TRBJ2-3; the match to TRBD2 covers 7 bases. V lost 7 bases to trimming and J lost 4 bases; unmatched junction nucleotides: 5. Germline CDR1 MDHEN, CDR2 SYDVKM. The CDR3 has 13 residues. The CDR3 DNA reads TGTGCCAGCACCCCCGGGGGGTCAGATACGCAGTATTTT. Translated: CASTPGGSDTQYF.

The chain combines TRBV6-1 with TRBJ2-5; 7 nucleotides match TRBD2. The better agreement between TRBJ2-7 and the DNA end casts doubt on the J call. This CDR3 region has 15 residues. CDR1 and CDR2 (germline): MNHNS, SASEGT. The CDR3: CASSDGDSGWYEQYF. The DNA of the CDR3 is TGTGCCAGCAGTGATGGTGATAGCGGGTGGTACGAGCAGTACTTC.

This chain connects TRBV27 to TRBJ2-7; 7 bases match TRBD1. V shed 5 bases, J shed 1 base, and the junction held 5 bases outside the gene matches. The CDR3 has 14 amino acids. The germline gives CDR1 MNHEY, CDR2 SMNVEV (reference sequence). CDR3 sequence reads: CASSITTGSYEQYF. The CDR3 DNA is TGTGCCAGCAGTATAACGACAGGGTCCTACGAGCAGTACTTC.

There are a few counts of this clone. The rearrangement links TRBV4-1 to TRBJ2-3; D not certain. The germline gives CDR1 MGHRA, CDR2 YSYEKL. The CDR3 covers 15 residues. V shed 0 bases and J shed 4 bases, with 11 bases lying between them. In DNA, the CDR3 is TGCGCCAGCAGCCAAGATGTAGTACCCTCAGATACGCAGTATTTT. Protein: CASSQDVVPSDTQYF.

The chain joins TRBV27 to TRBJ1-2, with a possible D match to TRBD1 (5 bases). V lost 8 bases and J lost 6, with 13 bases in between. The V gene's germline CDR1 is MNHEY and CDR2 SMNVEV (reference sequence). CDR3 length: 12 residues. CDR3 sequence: CASSGGRDGYTF. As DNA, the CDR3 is TGTGCCAGCTCCGGGGGGAGGGATGGCTACACCTTC.

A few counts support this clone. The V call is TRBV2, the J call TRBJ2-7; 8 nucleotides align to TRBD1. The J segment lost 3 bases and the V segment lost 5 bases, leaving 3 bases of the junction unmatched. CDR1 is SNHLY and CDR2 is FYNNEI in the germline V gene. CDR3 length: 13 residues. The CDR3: CASSLGTGYEQYF. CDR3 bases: TGTGCCAGCAGTCTCGGGACAGGCTACGAGCAGTACTTC.

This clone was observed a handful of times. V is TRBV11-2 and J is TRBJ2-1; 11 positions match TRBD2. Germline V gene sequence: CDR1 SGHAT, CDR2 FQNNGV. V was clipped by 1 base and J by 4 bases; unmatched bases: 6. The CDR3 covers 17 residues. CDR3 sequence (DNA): TGTGCCAGCAGCTTAGCGGGGCTAGCGGGGGGTTACAATGAGCAGTTCTTC. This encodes CASSLAGLAGGYNEQFF.

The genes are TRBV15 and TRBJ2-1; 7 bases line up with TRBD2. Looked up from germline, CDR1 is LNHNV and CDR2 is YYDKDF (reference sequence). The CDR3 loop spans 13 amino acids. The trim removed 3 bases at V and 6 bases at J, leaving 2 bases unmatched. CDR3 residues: CATSSRLANEQFF. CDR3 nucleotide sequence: TGTGCCACCAGCAGCAGACTAGCCAATGAGCAGTTCTTC.

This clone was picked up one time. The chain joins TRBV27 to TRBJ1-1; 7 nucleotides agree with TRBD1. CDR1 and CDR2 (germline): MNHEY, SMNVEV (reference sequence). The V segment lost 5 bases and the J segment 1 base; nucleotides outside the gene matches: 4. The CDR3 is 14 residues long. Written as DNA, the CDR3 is TGTGCCAGCAGTCCCGGGACAGAGAACACTGAAGCTTTCTTT. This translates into CASSPGTENTEAFF.

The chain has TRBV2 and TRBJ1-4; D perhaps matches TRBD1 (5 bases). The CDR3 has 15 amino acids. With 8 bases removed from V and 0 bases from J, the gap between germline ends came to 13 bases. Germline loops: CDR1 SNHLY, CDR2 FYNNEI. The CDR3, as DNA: TGTGCCAGCGTTGTGGGGCCATCAACTAATGAAAAACTGTTTTTT. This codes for CASVVGPSTNEKLFF.

CDR3 DNA: TGTGCCAGCAGCTTAAGCGGCTATAATTCACCCCTCCACTTT. Its translation: CASSLSGYNSPLHF. J is TRBJ1-6 and V is TRBV7-9; D gene ambiguous. Germline V CDR1 and CDR2: SEHNR, FQNEAQ (reference sequence). Trimming removed 2 bases at V and 3 bases at J, with 5 bases between. The CDR3 totals 14 residues.